One and the same sample provided the 7 T cell receptor beta chains below, sequenced in a study of blood T cell repertoires in COVID-19. Clones were read by immunoSEQ multiplex PCR, and TCRdb kept only the in-frame ones, dropping some. The sample consists of about 68,000 clones, 86% of them appearing once. Input material: peripheral blood. All receptors derive from a woman in her fifties or sixties with acute or convalescent COVID-19.

The CDR3 protein is CASLDSNEKLFF. Here the CDR3 DNA reads TGTGCCAGTCTGGACAGTAATGAAAAACTGTTTTTT. The chain employs TRBV25-1 and TRBJ1-4; D is possibly TRBD1 (6 bases). Trimming left V 9 bases short and J 4 bases short, with 9 bases between. The germline gives CDR1 MGHDK, CDR2 SYGVNS. The CDR3 spans 12 residues.

This chain links TRBV6-5 with TRBJ2-7; a possible D gene is TRBD1 (5 bases). Trimming removed 4 bases at V and 0 bases at J, with 13 bases between. CDR1 is MNHEY, CDR2 SVGAGI, per germline. CDR3 size: 15 residues. The CDR3 is CASSWGTGTSYEQYF. DNA for the CDR3: TGTGCCAGCAGTTGGGGAACAGGAACCTCCTACGAGCAGTACTTC.

This clone was seen once. This chain joins TRBV24-1 and TRBJ1-5; 9 bases line up with TRBD1. Germline V CDR1 and CDR2: KGHDR, SFDVKD. V lost 3 bases and J lost 2; bases outside the gene matches: 1. The CDR3 covers 15 residues. CDR3 protein: CATSDGQGRNQPQHF. The CDR3 nucleotides are TGTGCCACCAGTGATGGACAGGGGCGCAATCAGCCCCAGCATTTT.

V gene TRBV5-1 combines with J gene TRBJ2-5, with 9 bases that match TRBD1. The V gene's germline CDR1 is SGHRS and CDR2 YFSETQ. This CDR3 spans 16 amino acids. The V and J ends lost 3 bases and 2 bases, in that order; junction bases with no gene match: 8. The CDR3 DNA reads TGCGCCAGCAGCTGGACATTGACAGGGGGGCAAGAGACCCAGTACTTC. Its protein is CASSWTLTGGQETQYF.

This chain uses TRBV2 with TRBJ2-2; TRBD2 agrees at 8 bases. The CDR3 consists of 17 residues. Germline CDR1 reads SNHLY; CDR2 reads FYNNEI. J lost 1 base, V lost 10 bases, and 14 bases had no gene match. The CDR3 DNA follows: TGTGCCACTTCCCGGGGGGGAGGGTTTTGGAACACCGGGGAGCTGTTTTTT. The encoded protein is CATSRGGGFWNTGELFF.

The V call is TRBV9, the J call TRBJ1-6; no reliable D call. V lost 3 bases and J lost 0, with 13 bases in between. The length of the CDR3 is 17 residues. In germline, CDR1 is SGDLS, CDR2 YYNGEE. The CDR3 loop reads CASSAQDGSSYNSPLHF. The CDR3, as DNA: TGTGCCAGCAGCGCCCAGGACGGGAGCTCCTATAATTCACCCCTCCACTTT.

The chain joins TRBV9 to TRBJ2-1; 9 bases are a match to TRBD2. Germline trimming cut 3 bases from V and 3 bases from J; bases unmatched to any gene: 7. This CDR3 has 16 residues. CDR1 is SGDLS, CDR2 YYNGEE, per germline. This CDR3 reads CASSGELAGFYNEQFF. DNA of the CDR3: TGTGCCAGCAGCGGAGAACTAGCGGGTTTCTACAATGAGCAGTTCTTC.